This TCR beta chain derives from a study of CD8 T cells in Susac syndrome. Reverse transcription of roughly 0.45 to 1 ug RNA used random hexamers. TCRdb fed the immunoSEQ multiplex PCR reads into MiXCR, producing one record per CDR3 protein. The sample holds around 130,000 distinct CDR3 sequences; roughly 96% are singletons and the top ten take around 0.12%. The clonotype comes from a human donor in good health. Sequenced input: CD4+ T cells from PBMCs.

The CDR3 DNA is TGTGCCAGCAGCGGACGGGACTTGGGGGACGAGCAGTACTTC. This sequence encodes CASSGRDLGDEQYF. J is TRBJ2-7 and V is TRBV13, with D perhaps TRBD2 (6 bases). V dropped 5 bases and J dropped 5 bases, with 16 bases sitting between them. Germline V CDR1 and CDR2: PRHDT, FYEKMQ (reference sequence). The CDR3 has 14 residues.